This T cell receptor (beta chain) was sequenced in a study of blood T cell repertoires in COVID-19. About the research overall: The cDNA or gDNA used as material had been derived from T cells, B-cell-depleted T cells, or PBMCs.

The method was immunoSEQ multiplex PCR; TCRdb's version includes in-frame clones alone and lacks a portion of them. This sample has tens of thousands of clones, with roughly 87% found just once. J lost 0 bases, V lost 2 bases, and 2 bases had no gene match. The CDR3 contains 17 residues. CDR1 and CDR2 from the germline V gene are MDHEN and SYDVKM. The sequencing input was peripheral blood. V gene TRBV28 combines with J gene TRBJ1-3; 12 positions match TRBD1. This sequence was found in a man aged 50 or older with COVID-19, enrolled during active disease. The CDR3 reads CASSLPGQGASGNTIYF. In DNA form, the CDR3 reads TGTGCCAGCAGTTTACCGGGACAGGGGGCCTCTGGAAACACCATATATTTT.